This TCR beta chain was sequenced in a study of shared clonotypes between healthy human individuals. On this clone: Its target is unknown.

This CDR3 has 13 amino acids. V lost 10 bases to trimming and J lost 4 bases; unmatched junction nucleotides: 6. CDR1 is MNHNY and CDR2 is SVGAGI in the germline V gene (reference sequence). Study observations and caveats: The small donor group covered limited genetic and exposure diversity. Expectations were that clonotype sharing among donors would be affected by sequencing depth.

Clones were sequenced by immunoSEQ multiplex PCR, and TCRdb holds only the in-frame ones, with some missing. The sample lists roughly 2.5 million clones, approximately 92% seen once, with more than 0.12% in the top ten. This TCR derives from a man younger than 35 in good health. V usage is TRBV6-6 and J usage is TRBJ2-5; the match to TRBD2 covers 10 bases. The sequenced material came from naive CD4+ T cells sorted from blood. Subset given: CD45RA+ positively selected. The CDR3 loop is CATSGGAPETQYF. The DNA of the CDR3 is TGTGCCACGAGCGGGGGGGCCCCAGAGACCCAGTACTTC.